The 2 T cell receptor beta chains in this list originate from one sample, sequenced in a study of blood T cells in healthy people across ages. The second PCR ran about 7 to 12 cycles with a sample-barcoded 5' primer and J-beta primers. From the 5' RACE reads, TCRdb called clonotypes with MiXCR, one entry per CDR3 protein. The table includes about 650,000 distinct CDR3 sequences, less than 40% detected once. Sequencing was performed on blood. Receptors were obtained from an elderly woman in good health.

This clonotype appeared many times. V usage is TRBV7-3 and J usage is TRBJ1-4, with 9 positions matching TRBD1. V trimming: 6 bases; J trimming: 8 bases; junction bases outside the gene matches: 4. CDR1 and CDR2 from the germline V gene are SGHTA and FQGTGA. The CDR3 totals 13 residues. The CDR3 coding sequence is TGTGCCAGCAGTTCTACAGGGGGCGAAAAACTGTTTTTT. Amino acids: CASSSTGGEKLFF.

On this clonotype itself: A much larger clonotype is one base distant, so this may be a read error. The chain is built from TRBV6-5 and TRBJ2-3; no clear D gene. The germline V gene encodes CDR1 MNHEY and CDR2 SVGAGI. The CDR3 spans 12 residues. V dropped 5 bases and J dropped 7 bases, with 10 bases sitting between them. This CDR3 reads CASSPNWNTQYF. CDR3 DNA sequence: TGTGCCAGCAGTCCCAACTGGAATACGCAGTATTTT.